A selection of T cell receptor beta chains follows, all from one sample in a study of regulatory T cells in long-lasting Graves disease. Using its own MiXCR run on the multiplex PCR reads, TCRdb lists one record per CDR3 protein. In the table there are 200,000 to 250,000 distinct CDR3 sequences, around a fifth of which are singletons. These data also featured in a second study, about T cells in Graves' hyperthyroidism and ophthalmopathy.

This material consisted of peripheral blood mononuclear cells (PBMCs), taken at new diagnosis, from a patient treated with antithyroid drugs. Receptor source: a woman aged 25 to 39 with Graves disease. The CDR3 runs from the conserved cysteine through the conserved F or W. A D gene is named only where the DNA matches it firmly. Part of the rows lack a size; the others show once, few, many or a class for expanded clones.

V gene: TRBV14; J gene: TRBJ2-1; clone size: many; D gene: NA; CDR3 protein: CASSRRGTYNEQFF; CDR3 DNA: TGTGCCAGCTCGAGACGGGGGACCTACAATGAGCAGTTCTTC
V gene: TRBV20-1; J gene: TRBJ2-7; clone size: many; D gene: TRBD2; CDR3 protein: CSTASGRAYEQYF; CDR3 DNA: TGCAGCACCGCTAGCGGGAGGGCCTACGAGCAGTACTTC
V gene: TRBV7-9; J gene: TRBJ1-1; clone size: NA; D gene: NA; CDR3 protein: CASSLDQVEAFF; CDR3 DNA: TGTGCCAGCAGCTTGGACCAGGTGGAAGCTTTCTTT
V gene: TRBV6-2/TRBV6-3; J gene: TRBJ2-2; clone size: many; D gene: NA; CDR3 protein: CASSYDRSNTGELFF; CDR3 DNA: TGTGCCAGCAGTTACGACAGATCGAACACCGGGGAGCTGTTTTTT
V gene: TRBV5-1; J gene: TRBJ2-7; clone size: few; D gene: NA; CDR3 protein: CASSGGPRQHEQYF; CDR3 DNA: TGCGCCAGCAGCGGCGGTCCCCGCCAACACGAGCAGTACTTC
V gene: TRBV3-1; J gene: TRBJ2-1; clone size: many; D gene: NA; CDR3 protein: CASSQGDFNINEQFF; CDR3 DNA: TGTGCCAGCAGCCAAGGGGACTTCAATATCAATGAGCAGTTCTTC
V gene: TRBV7-3; J gene: TRBJ1-1; clone size: NA; D gene: NA; CDR3 protein: CASSHRGGRTEAFF; CDR3 DNA: TGTGCCAGCAGCCATAGGGGGGGCCGGACTGAAGCTTTCTTT
V gene: TRBV7-3; J gene: TRBJ2-5; clone size: many; D gene: TRBD1; CDR3 protein: CASSRTGRETQYF; CDR3 DNA: TGTGCCAGCAGCCGGACAGGGAGAGAGACCCAGTACTTC
V gene: TRBV12-3/TRBV12-4; J gene: TRBJ1-6; clone size: many; D gene: NA; CDR3 protein: CASSLGSLTLHF; CDR3 DNA: TGTGCCAGCAGTTTAGGGAGTTTGACCCTCCACTTT
V gene: TRBV19; J gene: TRBJ1-2; clone size: NA; D gene: TRBD1; CDR3 protein: CASSPYEDRSNYGYTF; CDR3 DNA: TGTGCCAGTAGTCCTTACGAGGACAGGAGTAACTATGGCTACACCTTC
V gene: TRBV12-3/TRBV12-4; J gene: TRBJ2-1; clone size: many; D gene: NA; CDR3 protein: CASSLAGDGNHNEQFF; CDR3 DNA: TGTGCCAGCAGTTTAGCCGGAGACGGGAACCACAATGAGCAGTTCTTC
V gene: TRBV19; J gene: TRBJ1-6; clone size: NA; D gene: TRBD1; CDR3 protein: CASTAGQGNSPLHF; CDR3 DNA: TGTGCCAGTACGGCGGGACAGGGAAATTCACCCCTCCACTTT
V gene: TRBV30; J gene: TRBJ2-5; clone size: many; D gene: NA; CDR3 protein: CAWIRFGETQYF; CDR3 DNA: TGTGCCTGGATAAGGTTTGGGGAGACCCAGTACTTC
V gene: TRBV10-2; J gene: TRBJ2-7; clone size: many; D gene: NA; CDR3 protein: CASSDRFHEQYF; CDR3 DNA: TGCGCCAGCAGTGACAGGTTTCACGAGCAGTACTTC
V gene: TRBV6-5; J gene: TRBJ1-2; clone size: many; D gene: TRBD1; CDR3 protein: CASSSRQGTIYGYTF; CDR3 DNA: TGTGCCAGCAGTTCACGACAGGGAACCATCTATGGCTACACCTTC
V gene: TRBV6-4; J gene: TRBJ2-3; clone size: few; D gene: NA; CDR3 protein: CASSEVAASTDTQYF; CDR3 DNA: TGTGCCAGCAGTGAAGTGGCAGCTAGCACAGATACGCAGTATTTT
V gene: TRBV7-2; J gene: TRBJ2-7; clone size: many; D gene: TRBD2; CDR3 protein: CASSYGRGAYEQYF; CDR3 DNA: TGTGCCAGCAGCTACGGGAGGGGCGCCTACGAGCAGTACTTC
V gene: TRBV27; J gene: TRBJ1-6; clone size: many; D gene: NA; CDR3 protein: CASSLYAGRSYNSPLHF; CDR3 DNA: TGTGCCAGCAGTTTATATGCAGGGAGGTCCTATAATTCACCCCTCCACTTT
V gene: TRBV20-1; J gene: TRBJ1-5; clone size: few; D gene: NA; CDR3 protein: CSAQGSGKEAQPQHF; CDR3 DNA: TGCAGTGCTCAAGGATCCGGGAAAGAAGCTCAGCCCCAGCATTTT
V gene: TRBV6-1; J gene: TRBJ2-7; clone size: once; D gene: NA; CDR3 protein: CASRQVGASEQYF; CDR3 DNA: TGTGCCAGCAGGCAAGTCGGGGCTTCCGAGCAGTACTTC
V gene: TRBV20-1; J gene: TRBJ2-7; clone size: many; D gene: TRBD2; CDR3 protein: CSARGSASSGGSYEQYF; CDR3 DNA: TGCAGTGCTAGGGGTTCTGCCTCTAGCGGGGGTAGTTACGAGCAGTACTTC
V gene: TRBV3-1; J gene: TRBJ1-1; clone size: many; D gene: NA; CDR3 protein: CASSLRGGRAFF; CDR3 DNA: TGTGCCAGCAGCCTCCGGGGAGGGAGGGCTTTCTTT
V gene: TRBV11-2; J gene: TRBJ2-1; clone size: many; D gene: NA; CDR3 protein: CASSLERIYNEQFF; CDR3 DNA: TGTGCCAGCAGCTTGGAGCGGATCTACAATGAGCAGTTCTTC
V gene: TRBV18; J gene: TRBJ1-1; clone size: many; D gene: NA; CDR3 protein: CASLVPGVTEAFF; CDR3 DNA: TGTGCCAGCCTCGTCCCAGGGGTCACTGAAGCTTTCTTT
V gene: TRBV2; J gene: TRBJ1-4; clone size: many; D gene: TRBD1; CDR3 protein: CASTRDRDEKLFF; CDR3 DNA: TGTGCCAGCACCCGGGACAGGGATGAAAAACTGTTTTTT
V gene: TRBV2; J gene: TRBJ2-5; clone size: many; D gene: NA; CDR3 protein: CAGHSRTQGGTQYF; CDR3 DNA: TGTGCCGGACATTCCCGGACCCAGGGGGGGACCCAGTACTTC
V gene: TRBV7-9; J gene: TRBJ2-1; clone size: many; D gene: TRBD2; CDR3 protein: CASSFVRGGYNEQFF; CDR3 DNA: TGTGCCAGCAGCTTCGTGCGGGGGGGATACAATGAGCAGTTCTTC
V gene: TRBV5-1; J gene: TRBJ2-5; clone size: few; D gene: NA; CDR3 protein: CASSLNRPTEEYF; CDR3 DNA: TGCGCCAGCAGCTTAAACCGACCAACTGAGGAGTACTTC
V gene: TRBV27; J gene: TRBJ2-3; clone size: many; D gene: TRBD2; CDR3 protein: CASSFLRTSGGNPLGEQYF; CDR3 DNA: TGTGCCAGCAGTTTCTTACGGACTAGCGGGGGAAACCCCCTAGGTGAGCAGTATTTT
V gene: TRBV27; J gene: TRBJ1-4; clone size: many; D gene: NA; CDR3 protein: CASRSWATNEKLFF; CDR3 DNA: TGTGCCAGCAGATCTTGGGCAACTAATGAAAAACTGTTTTTT
V gene: TRBV19; J gene: TRBJ1-1; clone size: many; D gene: TRBD1; CDR3 protein: CASSMGQGRAEAFF; CDR3 DNA: TGTGCCAGTAGTATGGGACAGGGTCGGGCTGAAGCTTTCTTT
V gene: TRBV7-2; J gene: TRBJ1-1; clone size: NA; D gene: NA; CDR3 protein: CASSWQAGLNTEAFF; CDR3 DNA: TGTGCCAGCAGTTGGCAAGCTGGTCTGAACACTGAAGCTTTCTTT
V gene: TRBV9; J gene: TRBJ1-2; clone size: many; D gene: NA; CDR3 protein: CASSVATGLNNYGYTF; CDR3 DNA: TGTGCCAGCAGCGTAGCTACCGGGCTAAATAACTATGGCTACACCTTC
V gene: TRBV10-2; J gene: TRBJ1-2; clone size: many; D gene: NA; CDR3 protein: CASSDKGPYGYTF; CDR3 DNA: TGCGCCAGCAGTGATAAGGGGCCCTATGGCTACACCTTC
V gene: TRBV28; J gene: TRBJ2-1; clone size: few; D gene: NA; CDR3 protein: CASSQELGSNEQFF; CDR3 DNA: TGTGCCAGCAGCCAAGAGCTAGGTTCCAATGAGCAGTTCTTC
V gene: TRBV20-1; J gene: TRBJ2-1; clone size: few; D gene: NA; CDR3 protein: CSANRARNEQFF; CDR3 DNA: TGCAGTGCTAACAGGGCGCGCAATGAGCAGTTCTTC
V gene: TRBV29-1; J gene: TRBJ1-1; clone size: many; D gene: NA; CDR3 protein: CSVPRNTEAFF; CDR3 DNA: TGCAGCGTGCCCAGGAACACTGAAGCTTTCTTT
V gene: TRBV10-2; J gene: TRBJ2-2; clone size: many; D gene: NA; CDR3 protein: CASSESRGARPGELFF; CDR3 DNA: TGCGCCAGCAGTGAGTCGAGGGGTGCACGACCCGGGGAGCTGTTTTTT
V gene: TRBV18; J gene: TRBJ2-3; clone size: many; D gene: NA; CDR3 protein: CASSPPSGFADTQYF; CDR3 DNA: TGTGCCAGCTCACCACCATCAGGGTTCGCAGATACGCAGTATTTT
V gene: TRBV11-2; J gene: TRBJ1-1; clone size: many; D gene: NA; CDR3 protein: CASSLGRAANTEAFF; CDR3 DNA: TGTGCCAGCAGCCTGGGGAGGGCAGCGAACACTGAAGCTTTCTTT